The next 21 T cell receptor beta chains were all read from a single sample in a study of blood T cell repertoires in COVID-19. Sequencing used immunoSEQ multiplex PCR; TCRdb keeps in-frame clones, though not all of them. Found here are some 300,000 clones, about 90% of them singletons; the top ten hold more than 0.9%. Sequencing was performed on PBMCs or T cells enriched from blood (not recorded which). These receptors were obtained from a woman aged 30 to 39 who had recovered from COVID-19.

This clone was found once. The V gene is TRBV6-2 or TRBV6-3, the J gene TRBJ1-4; no firm D call. The germline CDR1 and CDR2 sequences are MNHEY and SVGEGT. The CDR3 is 14 residues long. V was shortened by 5 bases and J by 8 bases, with 15 bases between the two germline ends. DNA for the CDR3: TGTGCCAGCAGTAACATTACCCCGGGAGAAAAACTGTTTTTT. It codes for CASSNITPGEKLFF.

This chain joins TRBV11-2 and TRBJ2-5, with 7 bases matching TRBD1. CDR1 and CDR2 (germline): SGHAT, FQNNGV. This CDR3 contains 14 residues. J gave up 5 bases and V 1 base, and 4 bases lay outside the gene matches. The DNA for the CDR3 is TGTGCCAGCAGCTTAGCGGGCAGGGGGGAGACCCAGTACTTC. Translation gives CASSLAGRGETQYF.

The chain recombines TRBV28 with TRBJ1-2; no clear D gene. Per the germline V gene, CDR1 is MDHEN and CDR2 is SYDVKM. The V and J ends lost 3 bases and 8 bases respectively, with 13 bases between them. The CDR3 consists of 13 residues. The CDR3, as DNA: TGTGCCAGCAGTTTGACGGGATCTATGGGCTACACCTTC. Protein product: CASSLTGSMGYTF.

The chain uses TRBV18 and TRBJ2-1, with D tentatively TRBD2 (5 bases). The CDR3 has 15 amino acids. V shed 3 bases and J shed 9 bases, with 18 bases lying between them. Germline CDR1 KGHSH, CDR2 LQKENI. The CDR3 sequence is CASSPVFEGFGEQFF. The CDR3 DNA follows: TGTGCCAGCTCACCGGTATTCGAGGGTTTCGGTGAGCAGTTCTTC.

CDR3 nucleotide sequence: TGTGCCAGCAGTTACGGTTTGCGGGGGGGTCCCAATGAGCAGTTCTTC. Translated, it gives CASSYGLRGGPNEQFF. The rearrangement links TRBV6-5 to TRBJ2-1, with 9 positions matching TRBD2. The germline gives CDR1 MNHEY, CDR2 SVGAGI. The CDR3 has 16 amino acids. The J segment lost 6 bases and the V segment lost 2 bases, leaving 8 bases of the junction unmatched.

The sample holds a few counts of this clone. This chain joins TRBV7-6 and TRBJ2-7, with a possible D match to TRBD2 (6 bases). The ends were cut back, 4 bases at V and 1 base at J, with 23 bases in the middle. Germline V CDR1 and CDR2: SGHVS, FNYEAQ. The CDR3 loop spans 18 amino acids. CDR3 nucleotides: TGTGCCAGCAGCTCCCTCTTAGGAGGGCAGGGAGCTTCCTACGAGCAGTACTTC. Translation: CASSSLLGGQGASYEQYF.

The rearrangement joins TRBV24-1 to TRBJ2-1, with D possibly matching TRBD2 (6 bases). Between the trimmed V and J ends, which lost 3 bases and 3 bases, there was a span of 14 bases. This CDR3 has 16 amino acids. Germline V gene sequence: CDR1 KGHDR, CDR2 SFDVKD. CDR3 residues: CATSDGRYSGYNEQFF. The CDR3 coding sequence is TGTGCCACCAGTGATGGCCGGTATAGCGGCTACAATGAGCAGTTCTTC.

The rearrangement links TRBV2 to TRBJ2-5; no clear D gene. The CDR3 has 16 residues. The germline CDR1 and CDR2 sequences are SNHLY and FYNNEI. Trimming left V 5 bases short and J 2 bases short, with 18 bases between. In nucleotides, the CDR3 is TGTGCCAGCAGTTCCCGACTCGAGATAAGACAAGAGACCCAGTACTTC. Amino acid sequence: CASSSRLEIRQETQYF.

The chain carries TRBV9 and TRBJ1-2; D uncertain. Germline V gene data show CDR1 as SGDLS and CDR2 as YYNGEE. CDR3 length: 15 residues. V was trimmed by 4 bases and J by 4 bases, leaving 17 bases between them. The CDR3 DNA reads TGTGCCAGCAGCTCCCCGAGCCCTATCCGCTATGGCTACACCTTC. It encodes CASSSPSPIRYGYTF.

The V call is TRBV23-1, the J call TRBJ1-2; 8 bases are a match to TRBD1. TRBV23-1 is an ORF, and what it does is uncertain. The CDR3 is 14 amino acids. Trimming removed 3 bases from V and 8 bases from J; junction bases left unmatched: 8. CDR3 in DNA: TGCGCCAGCAGTCACGTCCAGGGGGCGGAAGGCTACACCTTC. This encodes CASSHVQGAEGYTF.

The chain is built from TRBV2 and TRBJ1-6; D call uncertain. CDR3 length: 14 amino acids. V gave up 7 bases and J gave up 1 base, with 8 bases separating them. From germline, CDR1 is SNHLY and CDR2 FYNNEI. DNA for the CDR3: TGTGCCAGCATACGGGGTTCCTATAATTCACCCCTCCACTTT. This sequence encodes CASIRGSYNSPLHF.

This clone was counted a single time. The rearrangement joins TRBV27 to TRBJ1-6, with 7 bases identical to TRBD1. This CDR3 is 13 amino acids long. CDR1 and CDR2 from the germline V gene are MNHEY and SMNVEV (reference sequence). The ends lost 6 bases at V and 6 bases at J; junction bases unmatched: 2. Here the CDR3 DNA reads TGTGCCAGCAGCTACAGGGGTAATTCACCCCTCCACTTT. It encodes CASSYRGNSPLHF.

The chain couples TRBV27 to TRBJ2-3, with TRBD2 matching over 12 bases. The ends lost 5 bases at V and 2 bases at J; junction bases unmatched: 11. This CDR3 has 18 amino acids. Per the germline V gene, CDR1 is MNHEY and CDR2 is SMNVEV (reference sequence). The CDR3 spells CASSPSVTSGGPTDTQYF. CDR3 DNA: TGTGCCAGCAGTCCCTCCGTCACTAGCGGGGGGCCCACAGATACGCAGTATTTT.

The chain is built from TRBV6-4 and TRBJ2-1; the match to TRBD2 covers 8 bases. With V trimmed by 6 bases and J by 8 bases, 3 bases remained unmatched. Germline V CDR1 and CDR2: MRHNA, SNTAGT. CDR3 length: 12 residues. The CDR3 here is CASSHGGDEQFF. CDR3 sequence (DNA): TGTGCCAGCAGCCACGGGGGGGATGAGCAGTTCTTC.

This clone was seen a single time. The V call is TRBV11-2, the J call TRBJ1-1; TRBD1 aligns across 8 bases. The CDR3 is made up of 13 amino acids. Germline V lookup: CDR1 SGHAT, CDR2 FQNNGV. Unmatched junction bases numbered 5, after V lost 5 bases and J lost 6 bases. CDR3 bases: TGTGCCAGCAGCCGGGACAGGTCCCCTGAAGCTTTCTTT. As protein: CASSRDRSPEAFF.

The CDR3 region has the DNA TGTGCCAGCAGCTTCAGGGGGCGAGGCAATCAGCCCCAGCATTTT. Amino acid sequence: CASSFRGRGNQPQHF. The rearrangement uses TRBV6-2 or TRBV6-3 and TRBJ1-5; 8 nucleotides match TRBD1. Losses at the gene ends were 6 bases for V and 2 bases for J; bases not matched to a gene: 6. Germline V gene lookup returns CDR1 MNHEY and CDR2 SVGEGT. CDR3 length: 15 residues.

This clone has more than one count but fewer than ten. Other DNA sequences in this sample translate to the same CDR3. J is TRBJ2-2 and V is TRBV5-1, with D possibly being TRBD2 (5 bases). CDR1 SGHRS and CDR2 YFSETQ come from the germline V gene. With 0 bases removed from V and 6 bases from J, the gap between germline ends came to 9 bases. CDR3 length: 14 amino acids. The CDR3 spells CASSLGNGAGELFF. The CDR3 coding sequence is TGCGCCAGCAGCTTGGGGAACGGGGCCGGGGAGCTGTTTTTT.

The chain couples TRBV7-6 to TRBJ2-3; the D is unclear. The CDR3 is 13 residues long. Germline V lookup: CDR1 SGHVS, CDR2 FNYEAQ. The V end was cut by 1 base, the J end by 4 bases, with 6 bases between. CDR3 nucleotide sequence: TGTGCCAGCAGCTTAGAAAAGCCAGATACGCAGTATTTT. Its protein is CASSLEKPDTQYF. The full variable domain, rest sourced from reference TRBV7-6 and TRBJ2-3, is GAGVSQSPRYKVTKRGQDVALRCDPISGHVSLYWYRQALGQGPEFLTYFNYEAQQDKSGLPNDRFSAERPEGSISTLTIQRTEQRDSAMYRCASSLEKPDTQYFGPGTRLTVL.

CDR3 residues: CAYITRWTGANTEAFF. CDR3 nucleotides: TGTGCCTACATAACCCGGTGGACAGGGGCGAACACTGAAGCTTTCTTT. The J gene is TRBJ1-1, the V gene TRBV30; TRBD1 agrees at 9 bases. The CDR3 has 16 residues. Germline CDR1 reads GTSNPN; CDR2 reads SVGIG (reference sequence). The V segment lost 7 bases and the J segment 1 base; nucleotides outside the gene matches: 13.

The rearrangement uses TRBV19 and TRBJ1-2; unclear D gene. The CDR3 covers 15 residues. The ends were cut back, 7 bases at V and 2 bases at J, with 17 bases in the middle. Germline-derived CDR1 and CDR2 are LNHDA and SQIVND (reference sequence). CDR3 sequence: CASIETEGSNYGYTF. CDR3 DNA sequence: TGTGCCAGTATTGAAACGGAGGGATCCAACTATGGCTACACCTTC.

CDR3 protein: CASSEISYEQYF. The DNA for the CDR3 is TGTGCCAGCAGTGAAATTTCTTACGAGCAGTACTTC. The V call is TRBV6-1, the J call TRBJ2-7, with unresolved D. The CDR3 is 12 amino acids. V dropped 2 bases and J dropped 4 bases, with 6 bases sitting between them. The V gene's germline CDR1 is MNHNS and CDR2 SASEGT.